A single sample gave rise to the 21 T cell receptor beta chains below, sequenced in a study of shared clonotypes between healthy human individuals. Sequenced by immunoSEQ multiplex PCR; TCRdb stores in-frame clones only, minus some. The sample holds approximately 1.5 million clones; about 98.5% are singletons and the top ten take approximately 0.4%. The specimen was naive CD4+ T cells sorted from blood. Specified subset: CD45RA+ positively selected. The receptors here all came from a young man in good health.

This chain connects TRBV29-1 to TRBJ2-2; weak D call: TRBD2 (5 bases). The CDR3 is 12 residues long. The V and J ends lost 8 bases and 1 base respectively, with 8 bases between them. Germline CDR1 and CDR2: SQVTM and ANQGSEA. CDR3 amino acids: CSLRGNTGELFF. For the CDR3, the DNA is TGCAGCCTCCGGGGGAACACCGGGGAGCTGTTTTTT.

The J gene is TRBJ1-3, the V gene TRBV10-3; no clear D. The CDR3 contains 14 residues. CDR1 and CDR2 from the germline V gene are ENHRY and SYGVKD. The V and J ends lost 4 bases and 4 bases respectively, with 11 bases between them. The CDR3 protein is CAISGAGGGNTIYF. In nucleotides, the CDR3 is TGTGCCATCAGTGGTGCGGGAGGAGGAAACACCATATATTTT.

To note about this clone: Other DNA sequences of this sample code for an identical CDR3. This CDR3 is CASSPRGNTEAFF. For the CDR3, the DNA is TGTGCCAGCTCACCCCGGGGAAACACTGAAGCTTTCTTT. The chain employs TRBV18 and TRBJ1-1, with no clear D. Between the trimmed V and J ends, which lost 3 bases and 2 bases, there was a span of 7 bases. Germline V gives CDR1 KGHSH, CDR2 LQKENI. This CDR3 region has 13 residues.

This chain joins TRBV4-1 and TRBJ1-4; D possibly corresponds to TRBD1 (6 bases). Germline values: CDR1 MGHRA, CDR2 YSYEKL. The CDR3 covers 17 residues. Trimming pared 4 bases from V and 8 bases from J, leaving 23 bases between. CDR3 loop: CASSRAPADRREEKLFF. The DNA for the CDR3 is TGCGCCAGCAGCCGAGCTCCCGCCGACAGGAGGGAAGAAAAACTGTTTTTT.

The rearrangement joins TRBV10-2 to TRBJ2-7; D possibly uses TRBD1 or TRBD2 (5 bases each). V was cut by 11 bases and J by 5 bases, with 19 bases left in between. Germline V gene sequence: CDR1 WSHSY, CDR2 SAAADI. The CDR3 is 13 amino acids. This chain's CDR3 is CAVQRGWTDEQYF. The CDR3 DNA sequence: TGCGCCGTGCAACGGGGCTGGACCGACGAGCAGTACTTC.

CDR3 in DNA: TGCGCCAGCAGCTCAAACACAGGTTTTACGGAGACCCAGTACTTC. As protein: CASSSNTGFTETQYF. The genes are TRBV5-1 and TRBJ2-5; the D gene is possibly TRBD1 (5 bases). V was clipped by 3 bases and J by 5 bases, with 17 bases between them. CDR3 length: 15 amino acids. Germline CDR1 is SGHRS and CDR2 is YFSETQ.

The chain carries TRBV28 and TRBJ1-4, with D perhaps TRBD1 (5 bases). CDR1 MDHEN and CDR2 SYDVKM come from the germline V gene. This CDR3 has 14 residues. Trimming left V 6 bases short and J 7 bases short, with 15 bases between. This CDR3 is CASSPLGVGEKLFF. CDR3 in DNA: TGTGCCAGCAGCCCGTTGGGGGTTGGTGAAAAACTGTTTTTT.

The chain recombines TRBV18 with TRBJ2-3; D not certain. The CDR3 covers 14 residues. Germline CDR1 is KGHSH and CDR2 is LQKENI. V shed 5 bases and J shed 0 bases, with 9 bases lying between them. CDR3 sequence: CASSTLPSTDTQYF. The CDR3 DNA reads as TGTGCCAGCTCAACCCTTCCTAGCACAGATACGCAGTATTTT.

The chain couples TRBV19 to TRBJ1-1; no definite D call. Germline CDR1 is LNHDA and CDR2 is SQIVND (reference sequence). This CDR3 has 15 amino acids. V lost 7 bases and J 1 base, leaving 16 bases between the germline ends. CDR3 sequence: CASINHAGRNTEAFF. CDR3 coding DNA: TGTGCCAGTATTAACCATGCAGGACGGAACACTGAAGCTTTCTTT. Supplemented by reference TRBV19 and TRBJ1-1, the full variable domain reads DGGITQSPKYLFRKEGQNVTLSCEQNLNHDAMYWYRQDPGQGLRLIYYSQIVNDFQKGDIAEGYSVSREKKESFPLTVTSAQKNPTAFYLCASINHAGRNTEAFFGQGTRLTVV.

The CDR3 region has the DNA TGTGCCAGCAGCCAAGACAGGTTGACAGATACGCAGTATTTT. This gives the protein CASSQDRLTDTQYF. The chain combines TRBV7-9 with TRBJ2-3, with D perhaps matching TRBD1 (6 bases). The germline gives CDR1 SEHNR, CDR2 FQNEAQ (reference sequence). Trimming took 5 bases from V and 3 from J, leaving 12 bases between them. The CDR3 covers 14 residues.

The chain is built from TRBV19 and TRBJ2-3; 7 bases agree with TRBD2. This CDR3 spans 17 amino acids. The germline V gene has CDR1 LNHDA and CDR2 SQIVND (reference sequence). V gave up 2 bases and J gave up 2 bases; unmatched junction bases: 10. This CDR3 is CASSIRLRSGNTDTQYF. The CDR3 DNA is TGTGCCAGTAGTATACGGCTTCGGAGCGGGAACACAGATACGCAGTATTTT. The whole variable domain, remainder taken from reference TRBV19 and TRBJ2-3, is DGGITQSPKYLFRKEGQNVTLSCEQNLNHDAMYWYRQDPGQGLRLIYYSQIVNDFQKGDIAEGYSVSREKKESFPLTVTSAQKNPTAFYLCASSIRLRSGNTDTQYFGPGTRLTVL.

As regards this clone: Different DNA sequences within this sample yield the same CDR3. The rearrangement uses TRBV18 and TRBJ1-1; D gene ambiguous. The CDR3 totals 14 residues. CDR1 KGHSH and CDR2 LQKENI come from the germline V gene. V lost 2 bases, J lost 1 base, and 8 bases lay in between. CDR3 DNA sequence: TGTGCCAGCTCACCAGGGCAGCCGAACACTGAAGCTTTCTTT. Residues: CASSPGQPNTEAFF. The full variable domain, rest sourced from reference TRBV18 and TRBJ1-1, is NAGVMQNPRHLVRRRGQEARLRCSPMKGHSHVYWYRQLPEEGLKFMVYLQKENIIDESGMPKERFSAEFPKEGPSILRIQQVVRGDSAAYFCASSPGQPNTEAFFGQGTRLTVV.

The rearrangement joins TRBV5-5 to TRBJ1-4, with D unresolved. Trimming left V 4 bases short and J 10 bases short, with 20 bases between. Germline V CDR1 and CDR2: SGHKS, YYEKEE (reference sequence). The CDR3 has 15 residues. CDR3 nucleotides: TGTGCCAGCAGCCAAACTTTCACCGAGGGAGGAAAACTGTTTTTT. This encodes CASSQTFTEGGKLFF.

This clone was counted only a few times. J is TRBJ2-7 and V is TRBV27; no definite D call. This CDR3 comprises 12 residues. The ends were cut back, 10 bases at V and 2 bases at J, with 12 bases in the middle. Germline V gene sequence: CDR1 MNHEY, CDR2 SMNVEV (reference sequence). CDR3 loop: CATISGAYEQYF. CDR3 sequence (DNA): TGTGCCACCATTTCGGGTGCCTACGAGCAGTACTTC.

The J gene is TRBJ1-1, the V gene TRBV5-1; 7 bases agree with TRBD1. The CDR3 sequence is 17 residues long. The J segment lost 0 bases and the V segment lost 4 bases, leaving 12 bases of the junction unmatched. Germline CDR1 is SGHRS and CDR2 is YFSETQ. DNA of the CDR3: TGCGCCAGCAGCCGCACCCATCGGGACAGATTGAACACTGAAGCTTTCTTT. It is translated as CASSRTHRDRLNTEAFF. Looking up the rest from reference TRBV5-1 and TRBJ1-1 gives the full variable domain: KAGVTQTPRYLIKTRGQQVTLSCSPISGHRSVSWYQQTPGQGLQFLFEYFSETQRNKGNFPGRFSGRQFSNSRSEMNVSTLELGDSALYLCASSRTHRDRLNTEAFFGQGTRLTVV.

The rearrangement uses TRBV25-1 and TRBJ1-2; weak D call: TRBD1 (6 bases). The CDR3 runs 14 residues. V was clipped by 3 bases and J by 4 bases, with 12 bases between them. CDR1 MGHDK and CDR2 SYGVNS come from the germline V gene. The CDR3 sequence: CASSEVGGSYGYTF. The CDR3 nucleotides are TGTGCCAGCAGTGAGGTAGGGGGTAGCTATGGCTACACCTTC.

The gene calls are TRBV2 and TRBJ2-5; no firm D call. Germline V lookup: CDR1 SNHLY, CDR2 FYNNEI. This CDR3 contains 14 residues. V gave up 4 bases and J gave up 3 bases, with 12 bases separating them. CDR3 nucleotides: TGTGCCAGCAGTGGACCCTCTAGAGAAGAGACCCAGTACTTC. This codes for CASSGPSREETQYF.

V usage is TRBV7-6 and J usage is TRBJ2-3; D is undetermined. CDR1 is SGHVS and CDR2 is FNYEAQ in the germline V gene. V gave up 2 bases and J gave up 5 bases, with 8 bases separating them. CDR3 size: 13 residues. The CDR3 nucleotides are TGTGCCAGCAGCTTATCCTGGGGAGATACGCAGTATTTT. Amino acid sequence: CASSLSWGDTQYF.

V gene TRBV7-2 combines with J gene TRBJ1-3; D perhaps matches TRBD1 (6 bases). This CDR3 spans 16 amino acids. V lost 0 bases and J lost 2, with 11 bases in between. Germline lookup yields CDR1 SGHTA and CDR2 FQGNSA. The CDR3 sequence: CASSLALTGPGNTIYF. CDR3 DNA: TGTGCCAGCAGCTTAGCATTAACAGGGCCTGGAAACACCATATATTTT.

The CDR3 DNA is TGTGCCAGCTCAATCCGGGACAGGGGGCTTGGAGATACGCAGTATTTT. Amino acids: CASSIRDRGLGDTQYF. This chain connects TRBV18 to TRBJ2-3; TRBD1 matches at 12 bases. Trimming cost V 5 bases and J 5 bases; bases outside gene matches: 8. The CDR3 is 16 amino acids. Germline V gives CDR1 KGHSH, CDR2 LQKENI.

The chain recombines TRBV7-8 with TRBJ2-3, with D perhaps TRBD2 (6 bases). The V end was cut by 3 bases, the J end by 9 bases, with 19 bases between. Germline V gene data show CDR1 as SGHVS and CDR2 as FQNEAQ. This CDR3 region has 15 residues. As DNA, the CDR3 is TGTGCCAGCAGCTTCTCCGGGACTCTCACGTTCACGCAGTATTTT. It codes for CASSFSGTLTFTQYF.